Presented here are 8 T cell receptor beta chains from one specimen sequenced in a study of T cells in Graves' hyperthyroidism and ophthalmopathy. RNA transcripts yielded amplified TCR beta CDR3 regions. When the TCR CDR3 underwent first-round RT-PCR, the HTBI primer set was used. Each CDR3 protein is one row after TCRdb ran MiXCR on the multiplex PCR reads. The sample lists 550,000 to 800,000 distinct CDR3 sequences; 15% to 20% were seen once. The sequenced sample was blood. These receptors were taken from a man in his fifties with Graves' hyperthyroidism.

This clonotype was seen repeatedly, ten times or more. V gene TRBV25-1 combines with J gene TRBJ2-7; D is unresolved. Germline CDR1 is MGHDK and CDR2 is SYGVNS. Trimming pared 1 base from V and 2 bases from J, leaving 6 bases between. This CDR3 has 13 residues. CDR3 residues: CASSESGPYEQYF. In nucleotides, the CDR3 is TGTGCCAGCAGTGAATCCGGGCCCTACGAGCAGTACTTC.

This clonotype was seen just once. The chain couples TRBV28 to TRBJ2-2; 10 bases line up with TRBD1. The V segment lost 6 bases and the J segment 4 bases; nucleotides outside the gene matches: 8. The germline V gene has CDR1 MDHEN and CDR2 SYDVKM. This CDR3 contains 16 residues. This CDR3 is CASSGPGDRGTGELFF. The CDR3 coding sequence is TGTGCCAGCAGCGGACCCGGGGACAGGGGCACCGGGGAGCTGTTTTTT.

This clonotype was seen many times. The chain joins TRBV28 to TRBJ2-7; possibly TRBD1 for D (5 bases). The V end was cut by 6 bases, the J end by 3 bases, with 15 bases between. The CDR3 extends over 14 amino acids. CDR1 and CDR2 (germline): MDHEN, SYDVKM. The CDR3 spells CASRFQTGHYEQYF. CDR3 nucleotides: TGTGCCAGCAGATTTCAAACAGGACACTACGAGCAGTACTTC.

In its sample, this clonotype was seen a few times. The chain couples TRBV29-1 to TRBJ2-7, with D hard to call. The CDR3 is made up of 13 amino acids. Trimming removed 7 bases at V and 0 bases at J, with 13 bases between. Germline CDR1 SQVTM, CDR2 ANQGSEA. Here the CDR3 DNA reads TGCAGCGCCATGGACCGTAACTCCTACGAGCAGTACTTC. It yields the protein CSAMDRNSYEQYF.

This clonotype was counted ten times or more. The genes are TRBV20-1 and TRBJ2-1, with D unresolved. This CDR3 spans 12 amino acids. From germline, CDR1 is DFQATT and CDR2 SNEGSKA (reference sequence). V was clipped by 0 bases and J by 11 bases, with 11 bases between them. CDR3 region: CSARDRLDKQFF. CDR3 coding DNA: TGCAGTGCTAGAGATAGACTTGATAAGCAGTTCTTC.

The chain joins TRBV19 to TRBJ2-1; 8 bases match TRBD1. V was clipped by 5 bases and J by 8 bases; unmatched bases: 8. The germline gives CDR1 LNHDA, CDR2 SQIVND (reference sequence). The length of the CDR3 is 14 residues. CDR3 nucleotide sequence: TGTGCCAGTAGTTCCGGACAGGGAAGGGATGAGCAGTTCTTC. This encodes CASSSGQGRDEQFF. The variable domain in full, with the rest retrieved from reference TRBV19 and TRBJ2-1, is DGGITQSPKYLFRKEGQNVTLSCEQNLNHDAMYWYRQDPGQGLRLIYYSQIVNDFQKGDIAEGYSVSREKKESFPLTVTSAQKNPTAFYLCASSSGQGRDEQFFGPGTRLTVL.

This clonotype was seen a handful of times. The chain links TRBV19 to TRBJ2-1; the match to TRBD1 covers 9 bases. The CDR3 has 14 residues. The V and J ends lost 3 bases and 8 bases, in that order; junction bases with no gene match: 5. Germline assignment: CDR1 LNHDA and CDR2 SQIVND (reference sequence). The chain's CDR3 is CASSMGQGFDEQFF. DNA of the CDR3: TGTGCCAGTAGTATGGGACAGGGTTTCGATGAGCAGTTCTTC.

This clonotype has a count of ten or more. The V gene is TRBV5-5, the J gene TRBJ1-1; no clear D gene. Germline CDR1 and CDR2: SGHKS and YYEKEE (reference sequence). V lost 2 bases to trimming and J lost 5 bases, with 16 bases between them. The CDR3 is 15 residues long. CDR3 residues: CASSFQTTSQTEAFF. The CDR3 DNA is TGTGCCAGCAGCTTCCAAACGACAAGTCAGACTGAAGCTTTCTTT.